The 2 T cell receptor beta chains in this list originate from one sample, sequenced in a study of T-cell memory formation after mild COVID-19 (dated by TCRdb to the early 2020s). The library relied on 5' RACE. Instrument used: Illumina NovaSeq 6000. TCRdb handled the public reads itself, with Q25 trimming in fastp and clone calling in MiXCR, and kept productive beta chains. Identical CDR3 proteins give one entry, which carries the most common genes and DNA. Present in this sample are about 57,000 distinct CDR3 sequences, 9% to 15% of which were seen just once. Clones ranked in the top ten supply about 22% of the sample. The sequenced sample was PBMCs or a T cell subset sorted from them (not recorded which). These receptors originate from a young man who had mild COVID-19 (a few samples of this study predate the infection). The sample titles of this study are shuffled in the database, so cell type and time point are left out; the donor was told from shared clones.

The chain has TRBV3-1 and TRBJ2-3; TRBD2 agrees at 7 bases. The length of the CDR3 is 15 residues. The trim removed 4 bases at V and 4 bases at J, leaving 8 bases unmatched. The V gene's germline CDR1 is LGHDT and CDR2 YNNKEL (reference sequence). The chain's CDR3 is CASSPSSGGSDTQYF. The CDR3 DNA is TGTGCCAGCAGCCCTAGCTCCGGGGGGTCAGATACGCAGTATTTT.

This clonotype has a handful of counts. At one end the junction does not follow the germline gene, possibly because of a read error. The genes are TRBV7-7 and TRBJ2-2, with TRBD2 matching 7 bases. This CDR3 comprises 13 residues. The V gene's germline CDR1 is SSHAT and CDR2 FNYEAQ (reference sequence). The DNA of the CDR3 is TGTGCTAGCAGCTCAGGACTAGCCGGGGAGCTGTTTTTT. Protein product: CASSSGLAGELFF.